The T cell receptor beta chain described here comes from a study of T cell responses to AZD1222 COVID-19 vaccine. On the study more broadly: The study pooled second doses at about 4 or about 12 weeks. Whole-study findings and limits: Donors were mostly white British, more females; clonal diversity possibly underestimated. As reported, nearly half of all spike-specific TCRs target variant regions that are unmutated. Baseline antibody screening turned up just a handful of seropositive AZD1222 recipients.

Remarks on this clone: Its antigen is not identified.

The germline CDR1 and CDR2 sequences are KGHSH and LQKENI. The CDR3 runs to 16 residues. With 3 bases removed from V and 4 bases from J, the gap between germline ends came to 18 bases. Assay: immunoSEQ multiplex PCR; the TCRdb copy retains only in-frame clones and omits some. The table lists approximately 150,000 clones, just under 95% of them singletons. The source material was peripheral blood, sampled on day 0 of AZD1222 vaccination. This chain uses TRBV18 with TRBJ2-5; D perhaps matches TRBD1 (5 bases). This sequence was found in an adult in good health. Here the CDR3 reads CASSPGQTTLRETQYF. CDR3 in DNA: TGTGCCAGCTCACCGGGGCAGACAACACTACGAGAGACCCAGTACTTC. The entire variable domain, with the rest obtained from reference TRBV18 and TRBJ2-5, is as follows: NAGVMQNPRHLVRRRGQEARLRCSPMKGHSHVYWYRQLPEEGLKFMVYLQKENIIDESGMPKERFSAEFPKEGPSILRIQQVVRGDSAAYFCASSPGQTTLRETQYFGPGTRLLVL.